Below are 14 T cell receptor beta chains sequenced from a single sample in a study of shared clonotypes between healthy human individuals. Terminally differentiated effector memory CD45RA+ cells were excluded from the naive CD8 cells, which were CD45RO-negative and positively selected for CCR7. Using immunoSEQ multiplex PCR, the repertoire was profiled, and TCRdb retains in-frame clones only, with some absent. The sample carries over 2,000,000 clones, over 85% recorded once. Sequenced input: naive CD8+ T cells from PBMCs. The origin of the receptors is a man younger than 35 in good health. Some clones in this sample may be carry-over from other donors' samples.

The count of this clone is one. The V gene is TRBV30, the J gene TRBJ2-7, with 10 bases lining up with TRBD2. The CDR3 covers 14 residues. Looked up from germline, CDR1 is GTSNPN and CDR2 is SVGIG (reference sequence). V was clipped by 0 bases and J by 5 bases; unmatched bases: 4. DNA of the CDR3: TGTGCCTGGAGTGTACTAGGACTAGCGGACGAGCAGTACTTC. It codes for CAWSVLGLADEQYF.

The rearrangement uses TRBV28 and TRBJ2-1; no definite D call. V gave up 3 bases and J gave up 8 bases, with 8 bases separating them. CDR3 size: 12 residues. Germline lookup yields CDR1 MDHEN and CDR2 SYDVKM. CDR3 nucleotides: TGTGCCAGCAGTTTTTCGATCCATGAGCAGTTCTTC. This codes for CASSFSIHEQFF.

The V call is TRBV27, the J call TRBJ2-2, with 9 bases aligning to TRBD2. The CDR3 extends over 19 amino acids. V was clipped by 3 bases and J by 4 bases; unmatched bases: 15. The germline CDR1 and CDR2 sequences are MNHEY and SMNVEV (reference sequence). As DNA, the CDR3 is TGTGCCAGCAGTTTCTTAAAGCCCCATAGCGGGAGATCCACCGGGGAGCTGTTTTTT. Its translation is CASSFLKPHSGRSTGELFF.

In DNA form, the CDR3 reads TGTGCCAGCAGCTTAGGTGGAGCGGGAGAGCAGTACTTC. It translates to CASSLGGAGEQYF. V usage is TRBV7-7 and J usage is TRBJ2-5; 8 nucleotides align to TRBD2. V lost 1 base to trimming and J lost 11 bases; unmatched junction nucleotides: 6. Germline CDR1 and CDR2: SSHAT and FNYEAQ (reference sequence). This CDR3 region has 13 residues. Full variable domain (outside the CDR3, taken from reference TRBV7-7 and TRBJ2-5): GAGVSQSPRYKVTKRGQDVTLRCDPISSHATLYWYQQALGQGPEFLTYFNYEAQPDKSGLPSDRFSAERPEGSISTLTIQRTEQRDSAMYRCASSLGGAGEQYFGPGTRLLVL.

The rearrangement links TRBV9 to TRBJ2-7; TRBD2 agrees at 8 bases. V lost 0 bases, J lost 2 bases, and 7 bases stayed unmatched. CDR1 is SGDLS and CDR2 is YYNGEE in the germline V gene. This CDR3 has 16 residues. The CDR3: CASSVGPSGSTYEQYF. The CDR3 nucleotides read TGTGCCAGCAGCGTAGGACCCAGCGGGAGTACCTACGAGCAGTACTTC.

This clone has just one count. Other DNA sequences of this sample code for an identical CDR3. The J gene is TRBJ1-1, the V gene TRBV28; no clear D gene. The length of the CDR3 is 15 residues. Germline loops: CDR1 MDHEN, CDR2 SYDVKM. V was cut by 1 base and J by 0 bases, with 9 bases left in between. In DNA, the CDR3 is TGTGCCAGCAGTTTATCTGCAGTAATGAACACTGAAGCTTTCTTT. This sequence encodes CASSLSAVMNTEAFF.

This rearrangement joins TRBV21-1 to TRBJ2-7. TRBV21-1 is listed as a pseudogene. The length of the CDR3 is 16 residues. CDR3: CASSARESHGTYEQYF. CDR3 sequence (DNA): TGTGCCAGCAGCGCCCGAGAATCTCATGGGACCTACGAGCAGTACTTC.

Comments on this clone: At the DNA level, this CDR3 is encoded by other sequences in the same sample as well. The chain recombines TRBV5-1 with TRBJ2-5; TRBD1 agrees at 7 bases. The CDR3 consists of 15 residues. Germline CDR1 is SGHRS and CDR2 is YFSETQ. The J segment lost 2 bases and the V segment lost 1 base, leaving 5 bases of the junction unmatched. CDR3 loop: CASSLMGQPQETQYF. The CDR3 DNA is TGCGCCAGCAGCTTGATGGGACAGCCACAAGAGACCCAGTACTTC.

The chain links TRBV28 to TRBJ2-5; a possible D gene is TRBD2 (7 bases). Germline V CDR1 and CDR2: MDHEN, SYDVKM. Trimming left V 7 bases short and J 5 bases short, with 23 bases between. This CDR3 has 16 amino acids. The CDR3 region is CASTGERGRGRETQYF. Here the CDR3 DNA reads TGTGCCAGCACTGGAGAGCGGGGCAGGGGCCGGGAGACCCAGTACTTC. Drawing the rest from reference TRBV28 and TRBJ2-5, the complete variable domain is DVKVTQSSRYLVKRTGEKVFLECVQDMDHENMFWYRQDPGLGLRLIYFSYDVKMKEKGDIPEGYSVSREKKERFSLILESASTNQTSMYLCASTGERGRGRETQYFGPGTRLLVL.

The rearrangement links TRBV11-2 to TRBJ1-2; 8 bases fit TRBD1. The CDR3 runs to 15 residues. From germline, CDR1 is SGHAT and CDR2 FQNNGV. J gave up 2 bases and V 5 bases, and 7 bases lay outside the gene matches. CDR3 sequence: CASSISRTGNYGYTF. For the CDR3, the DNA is TGTGCCAGCAGCATTAGCCGGACAGGGAACTATGGCTACACCTTC.

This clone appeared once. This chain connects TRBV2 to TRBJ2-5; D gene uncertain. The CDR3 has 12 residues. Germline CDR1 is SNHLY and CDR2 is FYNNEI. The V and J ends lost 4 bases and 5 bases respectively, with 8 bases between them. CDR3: CASSGGHETQYF. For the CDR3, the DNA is TGTGCCAGCAGTGGAGGTCATGAGACCCAGTACTTC. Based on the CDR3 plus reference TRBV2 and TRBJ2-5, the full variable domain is EPEVTQTPSHQVTQMGQEVILRCVPISNHLYFYWYRQILGQKVEFLVSFYNNEISEKSEIFDDQFSVERPDGSNFTLKIRSTKLEDSAMYFCASSGGHETQYFGPGTRLLVL.

CDR3 residues: CASSPASPTPYEQYF. The CDR3 DNA is TGTGCCAGCAGTCCAGCTTCCCCGACCCCCTACGAGCAGTACTTC. The V call is TRBV6-5, the J call TRBJ2-7, with D unclear. Deletions cut 5 bases from V and 2 bases from J, with 16 bases between. Germline V gene sequence: CDR1 MNHEY, CDR2 SVGAGI. The CDR3 extends over 15 amino acids.

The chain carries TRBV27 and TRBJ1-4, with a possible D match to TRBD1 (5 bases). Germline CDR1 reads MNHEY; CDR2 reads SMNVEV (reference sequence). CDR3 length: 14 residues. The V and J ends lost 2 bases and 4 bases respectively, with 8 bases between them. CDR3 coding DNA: TGTGCCAGCAGTTTAGCGGGGGATAATGAAAAACTGTTTTTT. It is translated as CASSLAGDNEKLFF.

CDR3 DNA: TGTGCCAGTAGTATTGGGGAGGAATCTCGTACGCAGTATTTT. Its translation is CASSIGEESRTQYF. The rearrangement joins TRBV19 to TRBJ2-3; perhaps TRBD2 as D (6 bases). Germline V CDR1 and CDR2: LNHDA, SQIVND (reference sequence). The CDR3 has 14 amino acids. V lost 3 bases to trimming and J lost 8 bases, with 15 bases between them.